This T cell receptor beta chain was sequenced during a study of blood T cell repertoires in COVID-19. Study information: Sites across the United States, Italy and Spain contributed samples from acute and convalescent COVID-19. PBMCs, B-cell-depleted T cells, or T cells were the source of the cDNA or gDNA that made up the material.

Per the original data handling: Amplification of reference gene primers provided the estimated nucleated cell counts. TCRdb's copy holds only in-frame clones and misses some; the assay was immunoSEQ multiplex PCR. V, J and clone size derive from that table, while D and trimming were established from the DNA sequence. The data contain 150,000 to 160,000 clones, about 90% of them singletons. The CDR3 extends over 13 amino acids. Per the germline V gene, CDR1 is MNHEY and CDR2 is SVGAGI. V was cut by 7 bases and J by 12 bases, with 19 bases left in between. This sequence originates from a man over 45 with acute or convalescent COVID-19. The material sequenced was peripheral blood. The rearrangement links TRBV6-5 to TRBJ2-1; a weak D match, TRBD2 (6 bases). CDR3 in amino acids: CASTSTGTRMQFF. The CDR3 DNA sequence: TGTGCCAGCACCTCGACGGGGACTCGAATGCAGTTCTTC.